This T cell receptor (beta chain) emerged from a study of regulatory T cells in long-lasting Graves disease. Turning to the study itself: Recently diagnosed Graves' patients had received antithyroid drugs for under 3 months.

The CDR3 consists of 12 residues. V lost 1 base and J lost 4, with 5 bases in between. From germline, CDR1 is SQVTM and CDR2 ANQGSEA. Many counts were recorded for this clonotype. The antigen remains unidentified. Study-wide findings and caveats: Persistent disease preferred TRBV28, TRBJ1-2 and TRBJ2-5. Persistent Graves' disease cases displayed lower TCR diversity than newly diagnosed ones.

Time point noted: newly diagnosed GD, antithyroid drugs for less than 3 months. The TCR library used RNA extracted from PBMCs. Staff took roughly 8.8 milliliters of peripheral blood and put it into EDTA tubes. iRepertoire HTBI primers and Arm-PCR of CDR3 regions built TCR beta libraries. TCRdb ran MiXCR on the multiplex PCR reads and lists one entry per CDR3 protein. The profile shows approximately 230,000 distinct CDR3 sequences, roughly 18% of them singletons. The TCR originated in a female donor with Graves disease. The sequencing here drew on peripheral blood mononuclear cells (PBMCs), taken at new diagnosis, from a patient treated with antithyroid drugs. This rearrangement joins TRBV29-1 to TRBJ1-5; D is uncertain. CDR3 sequence: CSVEVGNQPQHF. The CDR3 region has the DNA TGCAGCGTTGAAGTAGGGAATCAGCCCCAGCATTTT.